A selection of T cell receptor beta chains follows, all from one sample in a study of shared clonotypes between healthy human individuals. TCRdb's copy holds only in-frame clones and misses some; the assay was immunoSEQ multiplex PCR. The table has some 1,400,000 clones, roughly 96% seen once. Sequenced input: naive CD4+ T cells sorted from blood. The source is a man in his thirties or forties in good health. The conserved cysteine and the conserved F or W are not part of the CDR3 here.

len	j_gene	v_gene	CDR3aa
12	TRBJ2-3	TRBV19	ASSLVPSTDTQY
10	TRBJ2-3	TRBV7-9	ASSLGPDTQY
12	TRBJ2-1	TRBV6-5	ASSSWDPAEEQF
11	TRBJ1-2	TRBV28	ASSQPGAYGYT
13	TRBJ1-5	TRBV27	ASSPIDLPNQPQH
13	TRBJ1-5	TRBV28	ASSLSGGSNQPQH
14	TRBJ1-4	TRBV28	ASSGRTGEYNEKLF
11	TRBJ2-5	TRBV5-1	ASSPREEETQY
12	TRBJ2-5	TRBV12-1	ASSLGTGTETQY
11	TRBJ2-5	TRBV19	ASSYRGQETQY
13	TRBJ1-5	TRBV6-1	ASRKVGGIYQPQH
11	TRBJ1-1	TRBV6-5	ASSYTGVNEAF
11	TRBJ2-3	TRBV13	ASSPRGPDTQY
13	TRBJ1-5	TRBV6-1	ASSEVSGGNQPQH
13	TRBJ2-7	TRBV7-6	ASSFPLAAKVVLY
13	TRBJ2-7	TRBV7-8	ASSLQTFSPYEQY
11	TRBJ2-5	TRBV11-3	ASSRVTQETQY
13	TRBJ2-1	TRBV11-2	ASSLDRGRRVEQF
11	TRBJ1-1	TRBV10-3	AISENRGEFAF
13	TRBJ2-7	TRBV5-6	ASSRGLAGGYEQY
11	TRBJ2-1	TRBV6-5	ASSYNADNEQF
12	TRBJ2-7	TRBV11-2	ASSYRELSDEQY
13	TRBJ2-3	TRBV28	ASSLLAGITDTQY
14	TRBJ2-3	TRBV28	ASITPGTESLDTQY
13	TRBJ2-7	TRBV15	ATSRDPGFTYEQY
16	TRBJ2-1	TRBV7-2	ASSLAGGRGRSYNEQF
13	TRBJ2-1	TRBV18	ASSPPSSLGNEQF
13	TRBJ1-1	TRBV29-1	SSWRGAGAGTEAF
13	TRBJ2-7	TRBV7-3	ASSPRQGRGYEQY
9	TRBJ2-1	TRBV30	AWSTLNEQF
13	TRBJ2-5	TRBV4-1	ASSLSQGRQETQY
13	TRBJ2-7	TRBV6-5	ASSYRQMGSYEQY
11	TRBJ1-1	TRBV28	ASRGVVNTEAF
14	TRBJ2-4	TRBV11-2	ASSFRLEIAKNIQY
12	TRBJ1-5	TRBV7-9	ASSLANSNQPQH
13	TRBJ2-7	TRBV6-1	ASSDPGLVNHEQY
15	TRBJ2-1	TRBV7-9	ASSSSNVAGVVNEQF
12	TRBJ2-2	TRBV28	ASSFAGYTGELF
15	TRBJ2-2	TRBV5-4	ASSYGLAGGNTGELF
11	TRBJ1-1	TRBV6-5	ASSYQGRTEAF
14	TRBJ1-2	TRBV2	ASSATTGGGWYGYT
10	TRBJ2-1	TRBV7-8	ASSSTSREQF
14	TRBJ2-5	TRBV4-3	ASSQLRSGEQETQY
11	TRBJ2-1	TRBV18	ASSPLAANEQF
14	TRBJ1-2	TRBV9	ASSVEGTDSNYGYT
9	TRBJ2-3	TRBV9	ASSLADTQY
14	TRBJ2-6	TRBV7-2	ASSPGAGNGANVLT
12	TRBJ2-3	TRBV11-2	ASTFRASTDTQY
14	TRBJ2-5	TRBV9	ASSVEAGGPQWTQY
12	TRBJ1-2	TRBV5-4	ASSLGRGGYGYT
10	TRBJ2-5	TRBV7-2	ASSSPRETQY
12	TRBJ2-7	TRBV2	ASSEQGRFYEQY
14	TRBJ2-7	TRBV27	ASSPRLAGGPGEQY
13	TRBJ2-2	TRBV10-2	ASSERQGKNGELF
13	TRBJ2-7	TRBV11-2	ASSHTGVSSYEQY